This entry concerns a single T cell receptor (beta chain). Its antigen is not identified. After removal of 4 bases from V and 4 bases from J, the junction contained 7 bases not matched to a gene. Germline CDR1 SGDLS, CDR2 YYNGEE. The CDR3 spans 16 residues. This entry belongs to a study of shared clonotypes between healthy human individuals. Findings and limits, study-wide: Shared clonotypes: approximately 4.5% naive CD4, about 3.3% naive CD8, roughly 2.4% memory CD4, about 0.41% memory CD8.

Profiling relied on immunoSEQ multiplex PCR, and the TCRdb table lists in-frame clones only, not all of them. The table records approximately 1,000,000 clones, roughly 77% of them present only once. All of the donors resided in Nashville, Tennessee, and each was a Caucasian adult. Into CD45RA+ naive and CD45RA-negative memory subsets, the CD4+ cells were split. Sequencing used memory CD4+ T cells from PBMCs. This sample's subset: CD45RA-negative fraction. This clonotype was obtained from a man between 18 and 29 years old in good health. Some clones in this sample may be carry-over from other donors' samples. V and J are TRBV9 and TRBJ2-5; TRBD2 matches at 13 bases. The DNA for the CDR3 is TGTGCCAGCAGCCCTAGACTAGCGGGAGGTGGAGAGACCCAGTACTTC. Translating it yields CASSPRLAGGGETQYF. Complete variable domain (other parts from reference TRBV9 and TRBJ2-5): DSGVTQTPKHLITATGQRVTLRCSPRSGDLSVYWYQQSLDQGLQFLIQYYNGEERAKGNILERFSAQQFPDLHSELNLSSLELGDSALYFCASSPRLAGGGETQYFGPGTRLLVL.